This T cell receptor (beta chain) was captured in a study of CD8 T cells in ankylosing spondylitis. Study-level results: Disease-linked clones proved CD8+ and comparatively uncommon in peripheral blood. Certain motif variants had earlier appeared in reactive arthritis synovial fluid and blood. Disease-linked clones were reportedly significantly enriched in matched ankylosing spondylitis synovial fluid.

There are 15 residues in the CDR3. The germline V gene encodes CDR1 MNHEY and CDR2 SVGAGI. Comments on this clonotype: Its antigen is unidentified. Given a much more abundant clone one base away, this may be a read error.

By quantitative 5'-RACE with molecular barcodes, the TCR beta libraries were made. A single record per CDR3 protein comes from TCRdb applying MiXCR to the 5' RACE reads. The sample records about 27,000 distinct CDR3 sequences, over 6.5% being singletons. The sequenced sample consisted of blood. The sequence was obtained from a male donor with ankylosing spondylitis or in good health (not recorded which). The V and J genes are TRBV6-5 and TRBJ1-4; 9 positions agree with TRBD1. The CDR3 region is CTSSFMGQGPEKLFF. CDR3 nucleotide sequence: TGTACCAGCAGTTTCATGGGACAGGGCCCTGAAAAACTGTTTTTT.